This TCR beta chain is from a study of cytomegalovirus exposure and HLA in healthy donors (dated by TCRdb to 2016 to 2017). As for the study more broadly: According to a later analysis, the roughly 130 validation repertoires were produced on the same platform as the 666 repertoires of the first cohort. Along with the approximately 700-subject first cohort, a separate validation cohort of over a hundred different subjects was used. The aim of the study was to test whether cataloging public T cell receptors could identify signatures of past pathogen exposure. To predict cytomegalovirus infection status, the study brought together high-throughput TCR immunosequencing, statistical association of individual TCRs with disease status, and machine learning.

The library came from the immunoSEQ multiplex PCR assay. The authors processed their data as follows. A statistical classification framework was developed to diagnose cytomegalovirus status using the catalog of TCR beta chain sequences. Drawn from immuneACCESS, this table holds only the in-frame rearrangements with V and J called that TCRdb kept. Clones are partly lost; checked studies trace under half to an unresolved V gene and leave the rest unexplained. D and trimming come from the DNA, and the V and J calls and clone size come from that table. Recorded for this sample are 80,000 to 100,000 clones; roughly 91% of them occurred a single time. The ten largest clones take up approximately 2% of the sample. From cysteine to phenylalanine, the CDR3 is 14 amino acids long. The DNA shown is the 42-base CDR3, in frame from base 1. CDR1 and CDR2, looked up from the germline V gene, are MDHEN and SYDVKM. V and J lose 6 bases and 9 bases, and a span of 18 bases separates them.

The research as a whole found: According to the authors, the approach could potentially be generalized to other disease states and immunological phenotypes. A later analysis had no HLA typing for the validation cohort, so co-occurrence there was scored across all 110 or so repertoires. In both the original and validation cohorts, the classifier was reported to diagnose cytomegalovirus status with high specificity and sensitivity. In vitro tests confirmed that a few of the cytomegalovirus-associated TCR beta chains recognize cytomegalovirus antigens. The study listed 164 TCR beta chains as associated with cytomegalovirus. Of the cluster scores, about 94% were above 0 in a later analysis, which found that TCRs clustered in the first cohort also tended to co-occur in the 110 or so validation repertoires. Across donors, most TCR sequences were observed very rarely, whereas some public TCRs were present in many individuals.

This clone is a singleton in its sample. Its specific antigen is unknown. No much larger clonotype is one base removed from it; base qualities were not supplied. The donors were included in the validation cohort of 120 subjects, a group kept apart from the approximately 700-subject first cohort. The source material was PBMCs. This sequence originates from a young man in good health and CMV-seronegative. The chain uses TRBV28 and TRBJ2-1; TRBD1 is possibly the D segment (6 matching bases). CDR3 region: CASSHVIQGSEQFF. The DNA sequence is as follows: TGTGCCAGCAGCCACGTGATACAGGGTAGTGAGCAGTTCTTC.